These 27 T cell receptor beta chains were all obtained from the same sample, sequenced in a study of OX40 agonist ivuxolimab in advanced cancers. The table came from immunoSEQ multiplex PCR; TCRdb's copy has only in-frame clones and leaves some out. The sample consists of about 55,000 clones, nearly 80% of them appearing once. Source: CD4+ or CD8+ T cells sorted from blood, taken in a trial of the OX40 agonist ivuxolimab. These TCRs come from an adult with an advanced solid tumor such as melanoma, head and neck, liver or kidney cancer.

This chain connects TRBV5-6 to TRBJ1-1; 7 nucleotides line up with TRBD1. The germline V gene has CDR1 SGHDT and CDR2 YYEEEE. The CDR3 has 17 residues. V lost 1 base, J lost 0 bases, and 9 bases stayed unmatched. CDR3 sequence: CASSLSGGAGMNTEAFF. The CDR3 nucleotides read TGTGCCAGCAGCTTGTCAGGGGGAGCTGGGATGAACACTGAAGCTTTCTTT.

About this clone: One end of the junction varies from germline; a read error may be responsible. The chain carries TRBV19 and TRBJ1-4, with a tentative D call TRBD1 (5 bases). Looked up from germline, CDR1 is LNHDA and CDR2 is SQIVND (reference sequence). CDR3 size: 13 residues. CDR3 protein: CASSRGPDDKLFF. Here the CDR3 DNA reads TGTGCCAGTAGTAGGGGCCCCGATGACAAACTGTTTTTT.

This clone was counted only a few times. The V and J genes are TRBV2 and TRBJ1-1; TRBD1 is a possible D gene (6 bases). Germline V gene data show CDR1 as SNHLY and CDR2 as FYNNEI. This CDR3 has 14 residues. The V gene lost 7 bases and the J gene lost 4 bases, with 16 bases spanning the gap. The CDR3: CASTLRGESTEAFF. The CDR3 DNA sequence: TGTGCCAGCACGCTCAGGGGTGAGAGCACTGAAGCTTTCTTT.

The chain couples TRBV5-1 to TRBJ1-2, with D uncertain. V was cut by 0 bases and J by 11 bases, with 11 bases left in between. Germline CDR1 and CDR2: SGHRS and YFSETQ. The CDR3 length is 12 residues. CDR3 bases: TGCGCCAGCAGCTTGGAACAGACCAGGTACACCTTC. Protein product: CASSLEQTRYTF.

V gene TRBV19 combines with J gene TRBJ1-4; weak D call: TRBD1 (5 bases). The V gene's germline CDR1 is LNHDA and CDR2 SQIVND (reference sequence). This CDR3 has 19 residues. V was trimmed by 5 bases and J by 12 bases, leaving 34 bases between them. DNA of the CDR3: TGTGCCAGTAGTGCCCGGGACCGACGGTTTTCAGGGTCCGACGGTGAACTGTTTTTT. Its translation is CASSARDRRFSGSDGELFF.

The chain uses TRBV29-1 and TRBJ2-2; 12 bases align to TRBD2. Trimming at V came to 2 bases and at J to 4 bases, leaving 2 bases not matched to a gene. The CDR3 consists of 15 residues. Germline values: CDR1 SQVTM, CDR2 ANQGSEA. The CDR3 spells CSVELAGGRTGELFF. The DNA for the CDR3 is TGCAGCGTTGAACTAGCGGGGGGGCGCACCGGGGAGCTGTTTTTT.

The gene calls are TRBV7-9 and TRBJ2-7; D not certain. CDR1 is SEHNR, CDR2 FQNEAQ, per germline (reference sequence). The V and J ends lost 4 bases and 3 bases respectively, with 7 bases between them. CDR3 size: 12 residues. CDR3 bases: TGTGCCAGCAGCTCCAGCTTCTACGAGCAGTACTTC. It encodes CASSSSFYEQYF.

CDR3: CAWSGGGANEKLFF. The CDR3 DNA follows: TGTGCCTGGAGTGGCGGGGGGGCTAATGAAAAACTGTTTTTT. The chain is built from TRBV30 and TRBJ1-4; tentative D call: TRBD1 (5 bases). The CDR3 sequence is 14 residues long. CDR1 is GTSNPN, CDR2 SVGIG, per germline (reference sequence). Trimming pared 1 base from V and 3 bases from J, leaving 9 bases between.

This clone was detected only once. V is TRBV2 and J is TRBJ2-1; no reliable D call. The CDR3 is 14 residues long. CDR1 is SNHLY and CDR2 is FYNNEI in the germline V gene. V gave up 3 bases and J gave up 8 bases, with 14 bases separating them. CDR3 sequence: CASSDYGSRDEQFF. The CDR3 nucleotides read TGTGCCAGCAGTGACTACGGTAGTCGGGATGAGCAGTTCTTC. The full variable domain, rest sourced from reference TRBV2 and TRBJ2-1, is EPEVTQTPSHQVTQMGQEVILRCVPISNHLYFYWYRQILGQKVEFLVSFYNNEISEKSEIFDDQFSVERPDGSNFTLKIRSTKLEDSAMYFCASSDYGSRDEQFFGPGTRLTVL.

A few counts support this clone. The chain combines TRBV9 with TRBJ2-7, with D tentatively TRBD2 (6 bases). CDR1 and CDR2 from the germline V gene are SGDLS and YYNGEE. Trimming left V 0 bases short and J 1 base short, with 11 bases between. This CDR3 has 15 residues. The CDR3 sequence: CASSVGGLDSYEQYF. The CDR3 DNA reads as TGTGCCAGCAGCGTAGGGGGACTTGATTCCTACGAGCAGTACTTC.

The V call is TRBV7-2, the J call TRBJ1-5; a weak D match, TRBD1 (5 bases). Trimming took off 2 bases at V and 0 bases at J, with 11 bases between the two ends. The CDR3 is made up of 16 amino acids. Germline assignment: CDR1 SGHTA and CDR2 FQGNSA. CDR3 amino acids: CASSLMGLPSNQPQHF. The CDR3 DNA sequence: TGTGCCAGCAGCTTAATGGGACTCCCTAGCAATCAGCCCCAGCATTTT.

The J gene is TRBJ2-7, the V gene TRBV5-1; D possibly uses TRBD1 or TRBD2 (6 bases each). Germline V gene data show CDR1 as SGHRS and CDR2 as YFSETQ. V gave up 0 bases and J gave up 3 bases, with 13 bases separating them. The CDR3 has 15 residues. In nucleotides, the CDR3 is TGCGCCAGCAGCTTGGATGGCGGGGACATCTACGAGCAGTACTTC. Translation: CASSLDGGDIYEQYF.

CDR3 nucleotide sequence: TGTGCCAGCAAGAAGGGGAACACTGAAGCTTTCTTT. Residues: CASKKGNTEAFF. The chain couples TRBV6-5 to TRBJ1-1; D unclear. The germline CDR1 and CDR2 sequences are MNHEY and SVGAGI. Trimming took off 7 bases at V and 1 base at J, with 7 bases between the two ends. The CDR3 has 12 residues.

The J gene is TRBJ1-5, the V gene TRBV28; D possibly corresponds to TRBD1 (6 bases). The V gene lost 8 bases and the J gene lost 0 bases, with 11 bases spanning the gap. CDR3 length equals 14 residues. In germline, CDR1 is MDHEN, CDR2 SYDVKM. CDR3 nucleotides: TGTGCCAGCCGACAGGTTCCTAGCAATCAGCCCCAGCATTTT. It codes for CASRQVPSNQPQHF.

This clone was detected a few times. CDR3 DNA: TGTGCCAGCAGCGTAGCGCAGGTGAACACTGAAGCTTTCTTT. Amino acid sequence: CASSVAQVNTEAFF. The chain joins TRBV9 to TRBJ1-1; D is unresolved. Trimming pared 0 bases from V and 0 bases from J, leaving 6 bases between. The CDR3 extends over 14 amino acids. Germline CDR1 and CDR2: SGDLS and YYNGEE.

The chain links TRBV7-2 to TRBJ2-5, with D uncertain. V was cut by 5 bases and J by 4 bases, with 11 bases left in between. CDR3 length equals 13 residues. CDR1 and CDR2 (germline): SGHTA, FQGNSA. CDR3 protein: CASSLGLRETQYF. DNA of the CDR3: TGTGCCAGCAGCCTAGGGTTGCGAGAGACCCAGTACTTC.

The CDR3 protein is CALHASGANVLTF. The DNA for the CDR3 is TGTGCCCTGCACGCCTCTGGGGCCAACGTCCTGACTTTC. This sequence joins TRBV6-1 and TRBJ2-6; unclear D gene. V was pared by 11 bases and J by 0 bases, with 8 bases between. CDR3 length equals 13 residues. Germline CDR1 is MNHNS and CDR2 is SASEGT.

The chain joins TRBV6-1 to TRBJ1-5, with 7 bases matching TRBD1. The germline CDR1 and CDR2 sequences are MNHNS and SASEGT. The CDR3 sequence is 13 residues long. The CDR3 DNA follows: TGTGCAACCGGACAGGCAGCTGATCAGCCCCAGCATTTT. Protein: CATGQAADQPQHF.

CDR3 DNA sequence: TGTGCCAGCAGTGAATGGAGCGGGAGCTACGAGCAGTACTTC. It translates to CASSEWSGSYEQYF. The rearrangement links TRBV25-1 to TRBJ2-7, with TRBD2 matching 8 bases. Germline V lookup: CDR1 MGHDK, CDR2 SYGVNS. The CDR3 is 14 amino acids. The ends lost 1 base at V and 3 bases at J; junction bases unmatched: 2.

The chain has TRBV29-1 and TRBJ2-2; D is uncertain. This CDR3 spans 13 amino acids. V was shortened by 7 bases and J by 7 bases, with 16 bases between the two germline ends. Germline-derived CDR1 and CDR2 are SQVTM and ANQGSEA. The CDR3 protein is CSAALGPIGELFF. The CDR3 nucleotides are TGCAGCGCCGCTCTCGGGCCTATCGGGGAGCTGTTTTTT.

CDR3 in DNA: TGTGCCAGCAGCTACAGGGTTGACACTGAAGCTTTCTTT. This codes for CASSYRVDTEAFF. The chain couples TRBV5-4 to TRBJ1-1; TRBD1 might be the D (6 bases). V was trimmed by 3 bases and J by 3 bases, leaving 9 bases between them. Per the germline V gene, CDR1 is SGHNT and CDR2 is YYREEE (reference sequence). This CDR3 has 13 residues. Together with reference TRBV5-4 and TRBJ1-1, the CDR3 gives the full variable domain: ETGVTQSPTHLIKTRGQQVTLRCSSQSGHNTVSWYQQALGQGPQFIFQYYREEENGRGNFPPRFSGLQFPNYSSELNVNALELDDSALYLCASSYRVDTEAFFGQGTRLTVV.

This CDR3 is CASSFDSYQETQYF. CDR3 in DNA: TGTGCCAGCAGCTTTGACAGCTACCAAGAGACCCAGTACTTC. V is TRBV7-8 and J is TRBJ2-5, with D possibly matching TRBD1 (5 bases). This CDR3 spans 14 amino acids. Trimming removed 3 bases at V and 0 bases at J, with 8 bases between. Germline loops: CDR1 SGHVS, CDR2 FQNEAQ.

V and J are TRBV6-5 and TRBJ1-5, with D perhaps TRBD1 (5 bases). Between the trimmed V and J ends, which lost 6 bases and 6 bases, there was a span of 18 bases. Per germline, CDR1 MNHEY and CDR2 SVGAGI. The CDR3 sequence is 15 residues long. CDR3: CASRATVGAGQPQHF. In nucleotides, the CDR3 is TGTGCCAGCAGGGCCACAGTAGGGGCTGGTCAGCCCCAGCATTTT.

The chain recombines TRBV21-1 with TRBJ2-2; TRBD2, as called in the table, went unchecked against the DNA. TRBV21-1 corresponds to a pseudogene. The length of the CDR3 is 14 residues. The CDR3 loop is CASSKKEGDGELFF. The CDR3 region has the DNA TGTGCCAGCAGCAAAAAAGAGGGTGACGGGGAGCTGTTTTTT.

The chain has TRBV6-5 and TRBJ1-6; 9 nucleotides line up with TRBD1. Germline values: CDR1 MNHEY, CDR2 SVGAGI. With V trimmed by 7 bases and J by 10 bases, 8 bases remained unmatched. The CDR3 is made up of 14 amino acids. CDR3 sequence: CASTRPGQGSPLHF. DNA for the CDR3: TGTGCCAGCACACGACCGGGACAGGGATCACCCCTCCACTTT.

The CDR3 sequence is CASSQVAAGYSYNEQFF. CDR3 nucleotides: TGTGCCAGCAGCCAAGTTGCCGCGGGGTACTCCTACAATGAGCAGTTCTTC. The chain combines TRBV4-2 with TRBJ2-1; D might be TRBD2 (6 bases). V shed 1 base and J shed 0 bases, with 13 bases lying between them. This CDR3 has 17 residues. The germline CDR1 and CDR2 sequences are LGHNA and YNFKEQ.

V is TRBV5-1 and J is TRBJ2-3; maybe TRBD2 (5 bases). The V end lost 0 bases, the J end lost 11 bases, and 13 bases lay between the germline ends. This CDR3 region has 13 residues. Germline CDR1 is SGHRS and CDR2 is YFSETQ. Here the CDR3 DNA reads TGCGCCAGCAGCTTGGCGGCTAGCAGAAGGCAGTATTTT. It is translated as CASSLAASRRQYF.